This T cell receptor beta chain was captured by sequencing in a study of cytomegalovirus exposure and HLA in healthy donors. Study-wide context: Out of 150 million to 200 million T cells, an earlier analysis found around 120 million unique TCR beta sequences in total. Study observations and caveats: Three CMV-associated chains proved CMV antigen-specific in vitro. In a later analysis, donors in an Asian-associated ancestry cluster reportedly had fewer N-insertions in productive TCRs than the cohort mean.

As to this clone: Its cognate antigen is unknown.

Donors were nominally healthy when sampled, though unrecorded immune exposures were likely. The PCR employed 60 Vbeta primers together with 13 Jbeta primers. The method was immunoSEQ multiplex PCR; TCRdb's version includes in-frame clones alone and lacks a portion of them. The table lists 100,000 or so clones, about 80% of them singletons, with over 4% in the top ten. The V end was cut by 4 bases, the J end by 0 bases, with 12 bases between. This CDR3 is 15 amino acids long. CDR1 is GTSNPN and CDR2 is SVGIG in the germline V gene (reference sequence). The sequence derives from a female donor in good health and CMV-seropositive. Sequenced input: PBMCs. V usage is TRBV30 and J usage is TRBJ1-4, with D possibly matching TRBD1 (6 bases). CDR3 DNA: TGTGCCTGGAAAGCCTGGACAGCAACTAATGAAAAACTGTTTTTT. It is translated as CAWKAWTATNEKLFF.